Each of the 30 T cell receptor beta chains below was sequenced from the same sample in a study of T cell changes during pregnancy in multiple sclerosis. Data came from immunoSEQ multiplex PCR; TCRdb stores just in-frame clones and leaves some out. Among some 60,000 clones, 93% were seen once, and the ten largest hold over 0.35%. This material consisted of CD4+ T cells from peripheral blood mononuclear cells, taken before pregnancy. Receptor source: a female donor with multiple sclerosis, enrolled in a pregnancy study.

With regard to this clone: Given the absence of the conserved phenylalanine or tryptophan at the CDR3 end, a read error is likely. The DNA is omitted, as the CDR3 cannot be located on it reliably, and the CDR3 follows TCRdb's listing. The chain recombines TRBV19 with TRBJ2-6; TRBD1 reflects the table's D call only, with no check against the DNA. The CDR3 is 13 amino acids long, termini counted. The germline gives CDR1 LNHDA, CDR2 SQIVND (reference sequence). This chain's CDR3 is CASSLIDRRLRGV.

The chain employs TRBV5-1 and TRBJ2-7; unclear D gene. The germline V gene encodes CDR1 SGHRS and CDR2 YFSETQ. This CDR3 comprises 14 residues. The V end lost 3 bases, the J end lost 0 bases, and 10 bases lay between the germline ends. This CDR3 reads CASSYMANSYEQYF. The CDR3 coding sequence is TGCGCCAGCAGCTACATGGCAAACTCCTACGAGCAGTACTTC.

The chain recombines TRBV30 with TRBJ1-1, with D possibly TRBD1 on 5 matching bases. This CDR3 is built from 16 residues. Germline lookup yields CDR1 GTSNPN and CDR2 SVGIG (reference sequence). The V and J ends lost 0 bases and 3 bases respectively, with 17 bases between them. The CDR3 nucleotides are TGTGCCTGGAGTGTAGTATTAGGCCAGGGCGACACTGAAGCTTTCTTT. Protein: CAWSVVLGQGDTEAFF.

The gene calls are TRBV4-3 and TRBJ2-3; possibly TRBD2 for D (5 bases). Germline loops: CDR1 LGHNA, CDR2 YSLEER. There are 13 residues in the CDR3. V lost 1 base to trimming and J lost 4 bases, with 6 bases between them. This CDR3 reads CASSQGRADTQYF. DNA of the CDR3: TGCGCCAGCAGCCAAGGGCGGGCAGATACGCAGTATTTT.

A single count supports this clone. The V and J genes are TRBV11-2 and TRBJ2-3; 12 bases map to TRBD2. The CDR3 sequence is 16 residues long. Germline trimming cut 4 bases from V and 2 bases from J; bases unmatched to any gene: 4. Germline V gene data show CDR1 as SGHAT and CDR2 as FQNNGV. Here the CDR3 reads CASSSGLAGNTDTQYF. In DNA form, the CDR3 reads TGTGCCAGCAGCTCCGGACTAGCGGGAAACACAGATACGCAGTATTTT.

J is TRBJ2-7 and V is TRBV18; D may be TRBD1 (5 bases). CDR1 is KGHSH, CDR2 LQKENI, per germline. V dropped 2 bases and J dropped 1 base, with 12 bases sitting between them. There are 15 residues in the CDR3. For the CDR3, the DNA is TGTGCCAGCTCACCATACAGGTCCCTATCCTACGAGCAGTACTTC. Translation gives CASSPYRSLSYEQYF.

The V and J genes are TRBV18 and TRBJ2-5; 9 bases agree with TRBD1. Germline loops: CDR1 KGHSH, CDR2 LQKENI. The V and J ends lost 3 bases and 5 bases, in that order; junction bases with no gene match: 10. CDR3 length equals 16 residues. For the CDR3, the DNA is TGTGCCAGCTCACCCTTAACCGCGACAGGGGGGGAGACCCAGTACTTC. This translates into CASSPLTATGGETQYF.

This clone was counted once. The chain links TRBV6-6 to TRBJ2-7, with 12 bases that match TRBD2. V lost 0 bases, J lost 3 bases, and 3 bases stayed unmatched. CDR1 is MNHNY, CDR2 SVGAGI, per germline (reference sequence). This CDR3 spans 16 amino acids. CDR3 in amino acids: CASSYSPSGRGYEQYF. Written as DNA, the CDR3 is TGTGCCAGCAGTTACTCGCCTAGCGGGAGGGGCTACGAGCAGTACTTC.

The chain couples TRBV11-3 to TRBJ1-1; the D is unclear. Trimming stripped 5 bases from V and 0 bases from J, with 7 bases between. Germline CDR1 SGHNT, CDR2 YENEEA. The CDR3 loop spans 13 amino acids. In nucleotides, the CDR3 is TGTGCCAGCAGCGTATCAGTGAACACTGAAGCTTTCTTT. The encoded protein is CASSVSVNTEAFF.

V and J are TRBV21-1 and TRBJ1-1. TRBV21-1 is recorded as a pseudogene. The CDR3 contains 14 residues. The CDR3 nucleotides read TGTGCCAGCAGCAAGGTGGGGAGACTCGCTGAAGCTTTCTTT. Protein product: CASSKVGRLAEAFF.

V gene TRBV5-1 combines with J gene TRBJ2-3; 11 bases agree with TRBD2. V shed 4 bases, J shed 3 bases, and the junction held 7 bases outside the gene matches. This CDR3 is built from 16 residues. The germline CDR1 and CDR2 sequences are SGHRS and YFSETQ. The CDR3 DNA is TGCGCCAGCAGCGCCGGGACTAGCGGCCCAACAGATACGCAGTATTTT. This translates into CASSAGTSGPTDTQYF.

This chain uses TRBV21-1 with TRBJ2-1; the listed D gene, TRBD1, was not tested against the DNA. TRBV21-1 is labeled a pseudogene. The CDR3 contains 15 residues. The CDR3 spells CASSSRDRDYNEQFF. The CDR3 DNA follows: TGTGCCAGCAGCAGTCGGGACAGGGACTACAATGAGCAGTTCTTC.

The chain carries TRBV5-6 and TRBJ2-2; D is perhaps TRBD1 (6 bases). Trimming shortened V by 6 bases and J by 1 base, and 13 bases separated the two germline ends. The CDR3 extends over 15 amino acids. In germline, CDR1 is SGHDT, CDR2 YYEEEE. The CDR3 loop is CASMVVGGNTGELFF. Written as DNA, the CDR3 is TGTGCCAGCATGGTCGTAGGGGGGAACACCGGGGAGCTGTTTTTT.

The chain links TRBV2 to TRBJ1-5, with D maybe TRBD1 (6 bases). Deletions cut 4 bases from V and 4 bases from J, with 11 bases between. The V gene's germline CDR1 is SNHLY and CDR2 FYNNEI. CDR3 length equals 14 residues. This CDR3 is CASSAPDRNQPQHF. The CDR3 DNA reads as TGTGCCAGCAGTGCGCCGGACAGAAATCAGCCCCAGCATTTT.

The DNA of the CDR3 is TGTGCCAGCGCCACGACGGCAGGGAGGATGGAAGATACGCAGTATTTT. As protein: CASATTAGRMEDTQYF. This chain links TRBV30 with TRBJ2-3; TRBD2 is a possible D gene (6 bases). Germline CDR1 is GTSNPN and CDR2 is SVGIG (reference sequence). This CDR3 is built from 16 residues. Trimming cost V 8 bases and J 5 bases, with 26 bases left between them.

The chain combines TRBV28 with TRBJ2-4; D is unclear. The CDR3 consists of 12 residues. V was pared by 5 bases and J by 7 bases, with 9 bases between. CDR1 is MDHEN, CDR2 SYDVKM, per germline. The CDR3 region has the DNA TGTGCCAGCAGTCCACCCAGGAACATTCAGTACTTC. Residues: CASSPPRNIQYF.

In regard to this clone: One junction end disagrees with the germline gene, perhaps due to a read error. The rearrangement links TRBV27 to TRBJ2-2; 8 bases line up with TRBD1. The CDR3 is 16 amino acids. Germline-derived CDR1 and CDR2 are MNHEY and SMNVEV (reference sequence). In nucleotides, the CDR3 is TGTGCCAGCAGTGTATCGGACAGGGTACGAACCGGGGAGCTGTTTTTT. Amino acid sequence: CASSVSDRVRTGELFF.

The chain joins TRBV19 to TRBJ2-1; TRBD2 matches 9 bases. V trimming: 0 bases; J trimming: 9 bases; junction bases outside the gene matches: 9. Germline lookup yields CDR1 LNHDA and CDR2 SQIVND (reference sequence). The CDR3 consists of 16 residues. This CDR3 reads CASSIDRGRALSEQFF. The CDR3 nucleotides read TGTGCCAGTAGTATAGATCGCGGGAGGGCCTTAAGTGAGCAGTTCTTC.

V is TRBV2 and J is TRBJ1-1; 7 bases fit TRBD1. The V and J ends lost 6 bases and 7 bases, in that order; junction bases with no gene match: 5. There are 12 residues in the CDR3. CDR1 SNHLY and CDR2 FYNNEI come from the germline V gene. In DNA form, the CDR3 reads TGTGCCAGCAGAGAGGGGACAGTTGAAGCTTTCTTT. Translating it yields CASREGTVEAFF.

The chain carries TRBV12-5 and TRBJ2-3, with a possible D match to TRBD2 (5 bases). The CDR3 sequence is 13 residues long. V lost 6 bases and J lost 3, with 10 bases in between. In germline, CDR1 is LGHNT, CDR2 FRNRAP. The DNA for the CDR3 is TGTGCTAGTGGGGGCGGGCGGACAGATACGCAGTATTTT. Amino acid sequence: CASGGGRTDTQYF.

This chain uses TRBV27 with TRBJ2-7, with D perhaps TRBD2 (6 bases). V lost 9 bases, J lost 5 bases, and 20 bases lay in between. The CDR3 has 14 amino acids. CDR1 is MNHEY and CDR2 is SMNVEV in the germline V gene (reference sequence). The chain's CDR3 is CASCRREGIDEQYF. In nucleotides, the CDR3 is TGTGCCAGTTGTCGGCGGGAAGGTATTGACGAGCAGTACTTC.

This sequence joins TRBV29-1 and TRBJ2-5; 7 nucleotides align to TRBD1. V shed 6 bases, J shed 3 bases, and the junction held 7 bases outside the gene matches. The germline CDR1 and CDR2 sequences are SQVTM and ANQGSEA. This CDR3 is 13 amino acids long. The DNA for the CDR3 is TGCAGCGTCGTCGGACAGGTTAAAGAGACCCAGTACTTC. This sequence encodes CSVVGQVKETQYF.

The CDR3 reads CASSLSAGGPYEQYF. CDR3 coding DNA: TGTGCCAGCAGCTTATCGGCGGGAGGGCCCTACGAGCAGTACTTC. V gene TRBV7-9 combines with J gene TRBJ2-7; 9 bases align to TRBD2. With V trimmed by 2 bases and J by 2 bases, 4 bases remained unmatched. The germline V gene encodes CDR1 SEHNR and CDR2 FQNEAQ (reference sequence). CDR3 length equals 15 residues.

The chain has TRBV7-2 and TRBJ1-2; 8 bases agree with TRBD1. The CDR3 has 15 residues. Trimming at V came to 1 base and at J to 2 bases, leaving 3 bases not matched to a gene. Germline V gene lookup returns CDR1 SGHTA and CDR2 FQGNSA. Written as DNA, the CDR3 is TGTGCCAGCAGCTTAGACCGACAGGGGAACTATGGCTACACCTTC. Its translation: CASSLDRQGNYGYTF.

The chain combines TRBV29-1 with TRBJ2-3; TRBD2 agrees at 10 bases. The trim removed 3 bases at V and 4 bases at J, leaving 10 bases unmatched. CDR1 is SQVTM and CDR2 is ANQGSEA in the germline V gene. The CDR3 loop spans 16 amino acids. CDR3 sequence reads: CSVDGLAGALADTQYF. Here the CDR3 DNA reads TGCAGCGTTGACGGTCTAGCGGGAGCTCTTGCAGATACGCAGTATTTT.

This clone showed up just once. The chain employs TRBV7-9 and TRBJ2-2, with TRBD2 matching 10 bases. This CDR3 has 16 amino acids. The germline V gene has CDR1 SEHNR and CDR2 FQNEAQ (reference sequence). V lost 8 bases, J lost 5 bases, and 11 bases stayed unmatched. The CDR3 coding sequence is TGTGCCAGCCCGAAGGAACTAGCGGGAAATACCGGGGAGCTGTTTTTT. Protein product: CASPKELAGNTGELFF.

The V gene is TRBV29-1, the J gene TRBJ2-1; 8 positions agree with TRBD2. Germline lookup yields CDR1 SQVTM and CDR2 ANQGSEA. The CDR3 has 14 residues. V lost 6 bases and J lost 8; bases outside the gene matches: 12. The CDR3 bases are TGCAGCGTGACGCGCGGCGGGAGGATCGATGAGCAGTTCTTC. Translation: CSVTRGGRIDEQFF.

The chain has TRBV29-1 and TRBJ1-2, with no clear D. The CDR3 has 11 amino acids. V was shortened by 6 bases and J by 8 bases, with 13 bases between the two germline ends. From germline, CDR1 is SQVTM and CDR2 ANQGSEA. CDR3 nucleotides: TGCAGCGTCCGTGACCCGAGGGGCTACACCTTC. It specifies CSVRDPRGYTF.

This chain uses TRBV28 with TRBJ1-2; a possible D gene is TRBD1 (6 bases). Germline CDR1 and CDR2: MDHEN and SYDVKM. The V and J ends lost 6 bases and 6 bases respectively, with 17 bases between them. This CDR3 region has 14 residues. The CDR3 here is CASRTKQGFHGYTF. CDR3 DNA sequence: TGTGCCAGCAGGACAAAACAGGGATTCCATGGCTACACCTTC.

The J gene is TRBJ2-1, the V gene TRBV7-2; 7 nucleotides agree with TRBD2. Germline V gene data show CDR1 as SGHTA and CDR2 as FQGNSA. The trim removed 1 base at V and 6 bases at J, leaving 6 bases unmatched. This CDR3 region has 15 residues. The chain's CDR3 is CASSLEDLAVNEQFF. For the CDR3, the DNA is TGTGCCAGCAGCTTAGAAGATCTAGCGGTCAATGAGCAGTTCTTC.